The rows below give T cell receptor beta chains drawn from one sample of a study of cytomegalovirus exposure and HLA in healthy donors. Method: immunoSEQ multiplex PCR; TCRdb's copy keeps in-frame clones and lacks some. The table has approximately 77,000 clones, less than 80% seen once. Sequencing was done on a sample of PBMCs. Every receptor here comes from a woman aged 40 to 55 in good health and CMV-seronegative. CDR3s include the opening cysteine and the closing phenylalanine or tryptophan. A D gene is named only where the DNA matches it firmly. Clone size is stated in some rows and not others, as once, few, many or a class when expanded.

clone_size,j_call,d_call,v_call,cdr3_nt,cdr3_aa
NA,TRBJ2-5,TRBD2,TRBV7-9,TGTGCCAGCAGCTTAGTGACTAGCGGGGGGACATCCCGAGAGACCCAGTACTTC,CASSLVTSGGTSRETQYF
NA,TRBJ2-3,TRBD2,TRBV19,TGTGCCAGTAGTCCCAGAGCGGGAGGGGGCACAGATACGCAGTATTTT,CASSPRAGGGTDTQYF
NA,TRBJ2-7,TRBD1,TRBV11-1,TGTGCCAGCAGCTCCCCGGGACAGGGGACCTACGAGCAGTACTTC,CASSSPGQGTYEQYF
medium-sized,TRBJ2-6,NA,TRBV4-3,TGCGCCAGCAGCCAAGAGGGGCACTCTGGGGCCAACGTCCTGACTTTC,CASSQEGHSGANVLTF
NA,TRBJ2-3,TRBD1,TRBV2,TGTGCCAGCAGTGATCTCTTAGGGGGCGCGGGCGCAGATACGCAGTATTTT,CASSDLLGGAGADTQYF
NA,TRBJ1-6,TRBD1,TRBV6-1,TGTGCCAGCAGTCGCTCCGGACAGGCTAATTCACCCCTCCACTTT,CASSRSGQANSPLHF
few,TRBJ1-2,NA,TRBV11-2,TGTGCCAGCAGCTTAGCACAGGGACCCTATGGCTACACCTTC,CASSLAQGPYGYTF
few,TRBJ1-4,TRBD1,TRBV6-4,TGTGCCAGCAGGGGACCACCGGGACAGCCTAATGAAAAACTGTTTTTT,CASRGPPGQPNEKLFF
NA,TRBJ2-5,TRBD2,TRBV7-6,TGTGCCAGCAGCTTAGTAGCTAGCGGGGGCCACCAAGAGACCCAGTACTTC,CASSLVASGGHQETQYF
NA,TRBJ1-1,NA,TRBV6-1,TGTGCCAGCACTCCTGGGGTTACAGGGAACACTGAAGCTTTCTTT,CASTPGVTGNTEAFF
NA,TRBJ2-5,NA,TRBV2,TGTGCCAGCAGTGTTAATGGAGGTCTGCAGGCCCAGTACTTC,CASSVNGGLQAQYF
NA,TRBJ2-1,NA,TRBV27,TGTGCCAGCACCGACCCGGGAGAATACAATGAGCAGTTCTTC,CASTDPGEYNEQFF
NA,TRBJ1-1,NA,TRBV6-5,TGTGCCAGCAGTACAGGGATGAACACTGAAGCTTTCTTT,CASSTGMNTEAFF
once,TRBJ1-4,NA,TRBV10-3,TGTGCCGTCCGGAGAGAACTGGCAACTAATGAAAAACTGTTTTTT,CAVRRELATNEKLFF
few,TRBJ1-1,NA,TRBV30,TGTGCCTGGAGTGAAAGAGAGAGAGGACTTGAAGCTTTCTTT,CAWSERERGLEAFF
once,TRBJ2-2,NA,TRBV11-3,TGTGCCAGCAGCTTCGGGTTGTGGGACACCGGGGAGCTGTTTTTT,CASSFGLWDTGELFF
NA,TRBJ1-3,NA,TRBV6-6,TGTGCCAGCACGGCTAGCTCTGGAAACACCATATATTTT,CASTASSGNTIYF
NA,TRBJ2-7,TRBD1,TRBV11-3,TGTGCCAGCAGCCGACAGGGGTCCTACGAGCAGTACTTC,CASSRQGSYEQYF
NA,TRBJ2-1,NA,TRBV29-1,TGCAGCGTTGGAGTGGAAATACAGGACTCCTACAATGAGCAGTTCTTC,CSVGVEIQDSYNEQFF
NA,TRBJ2-5,TRBD2,TRBV27,TGTGCCAGCAGTATCGGGACTAGCGGGATAGCAGAGACCCAGTACTTC,CASSIGTSGIAETQYF
NA,TRBJ2-2,TRBD1,TRBV5-1,TGCGCCAGCAGCCGAGGGACAGGCCCCGGGGAGCTGTTTTTT,CASSRGTGPGELFF
NA,TRBJ1-2,NA,TRBV18,TGTGCCAGCTCAGCAACTATAGCTAACTATGGCTACACCTTC,CASSATIANYGYTF
NA,TRBJ1-2,TRBD1,TRBV27,TGTGCCAGCAGTCTTTTATGGACAGGGGGCGCTTCTGGCTACACCTTC,CASSLLWTGGASGYTF
NA,TRBJ2-1,NA,TRBV7-3,TGTGCCAGCAGCTTTGGACAGATCAATGAGCAGTTCTTC,CASSFGQINEQFF
NA,TRBJ2-7,NA,TRBV9,TGTGCAGGGGACTCCCTGTTCGAGCAGTACTTC,CAGDSLFEQYF
once,TRBJ1-1,TRBD1,TRBV4-3,TGCGCCAGCAGCCAGGCGGGACAGGGGAAGACTGAAGCTTTCTTT,CASSQAGQGKTEAFF
NA,TRBJ2-7,NA,TRBV4-1,TGCGCCAGCAGCCAAGATTTTTCAGGGATCTACGAGCAGTACTTC,CASSQDFSGIYEQYF
NA,TRBJ2-2,TRBD2,TRBV6-1,TGTGCCAGCAGTGTTCTAGCGGGAAACACCGGGGAGCTGTTTTTT,CASSVLAGNTGELFF
NA,TRBJ2-7,TRBD2,TRBV5-4,TGTGCCAGCACCGACCTAGCGGGAGGGATCTACGAGCAGTACTTC,CASTDLAGGIYEQYF
NA,TRBJ1-6,NA,TRBV30,TGTGCCTGGAGCCTCTCAGGGGCCTCACCCCTCCACTTT,CAWSLSGASPLHF
NA,TRBJ2-1,TRBD1,TRBV19,TGTGCCAGTAGTATCCGGGACAGGGGTCTGAATGAGCAGTTCTTC,CASSIRDRGLNEQFF
NA,TRBJ2-2,TRBD2,TRBV28,TGTGCCAGCAGACGGGGGGACGGGGAGCTGTTTTTT,CASRRGDGELFF
NA,TRBJ1-1,TRBD1,TRBV30,TGTGCCTGGAACCCCCTCAGGGGGAAGGTGAACACTGAAGCTTTCTTT,CAWNPLRGKVNTEAFF
NA,TRBJ2-3,NA,TRBV10-1,TGCGCCAGCAGTGAGTCCGATGGGGGGGGCCCCACAGATACGCAGTATTTT,CASSESDGGGPTDTQYF
NA,TRBJ2-5,TRBD2,TRBV7-8,TGTGCCAGCAGCTTACACACTAGCGGGAGGAAGACCCAGTACTTC,CASSLHTSGRKTQYF
few,TRBJ1-4,TRBD1,TRBV5-6,TGTGCCAGCAGCTTCGGACAGGCTAAACTGTTTTTT,CASSFGQAKLFF
NA,TRBJ2-7,TRBD2,TRBV7-8,TGTGCCAGCAGCTTTTCTAGCGGGAGTCAGTACGAGCAGTACTTC,CASSFSSGSQYEQYF
NA,TRBJ2-7,TRBD1,TRBV29-1,TGCAGCGTGGCCCGGGACAGGGGTCAATATAGTGAGCAGTACTTC,CSVARDRGQYSEQYF
few,TRBJ2-7,TRBD1,TRBV13,TGTGCCAGCAGCTCGGGACAGGGGATTACCTACGAGCAGTACTTC,CASSSGQGITYEQYF
NA,TRBJ2-7,TRBD1,TRBV2,TGTGCCAGCAGCCCCGGGACAGCTCTATTCGAGCAGTACTTC,CASSPGTALFEQYF
once,TRBJ2-7,NA,TRBV28,TGTGCCAGCAGTTTAAACAGGGCCTACGAGCAGTACTTC,CASSLNRAYEQYF
once,TRBJ1-3,NA,TRBV15,TGTGCCACCAGCAGAGACAGGGGTTTCGGAAACACCATATATTTT,CATSRDRGFGNTIYF
NA,TRBJ2-7,TRBD1,TRBV19,TGTGCCAGTAGTCCCGGGACAGGGGGCTCCTACGAGCAGTACTTC,CASSPGTGGSYEQYF
NA,TRBJ1-5,NA,TRBV6-1,TGTGCCAGCGGACGACGCACAGGTGAAATTCAGCCCCAGCATTTT,CASGRRTGEIQPQHF
NA,TRBJ2-1,NA,TRBV11-2,TGTGCCAGCAGCTCCGTCTCAGGGCCCTACAATGAGCAGTTCTTC,CASSSVSGPYNEQFF
NA,TRBJ2-7,NA,TRBV7-9,TGTGCCAGCAGCTCGGGGGACGGACCCTACGAGCAGTACTTC,CASSSGDGPYEQYF
NA,TRBJ1-5,NA,TRBV7-2,TGTGCCAGCAGTCTGTACGGGGTGGGGCCCCAGCATTTT,CASSLYGVGPQHF
NA,TRBJ2-7,NA,TRBV7-3,TGTGCCAGCAGCTTAACGCATGGGGGGAACGAGCAGTACTTC,CASSLTHGGNEQYF
NA,TRBJ2-7,TRBD2,TRBV19,TGTGCCAGTAGTATTGGGAGCGGGAGTCCTACGTACGAGCAGTACTTC,CASSIGSGSPTYEQYF
NA,TRBJ2-3,TRBD2,TRBV9,TGTGCCAGCAGCCTCCCTATAGGTAGCGGGAGTGTAAGCACAGATACGCAGTATTTT,CASSLPIGSGSVSTDTQYF
NA,TRBJ1-4,TRBD1,TRBV25-1,TGTGCCAGCAGTGGGCCCACAGGGGTTCGTGAAAAACTGTTTTTT,CASSGPTGVREKLFF
NA,TRBJ1-6,NA,TRBV6-5,TGTGCCAGCAGACAAGGGCAGGGGAATTCACCCCTCCACTTT,CASRQGQGNSPLHF
NA,TRBJ1-1,NA,TRBV7-3,TGTGCCAGCAGGGCCTCAGGGTACACTGAAGCTTTCTTT,CASRASGYTEAFF
NA,TRBJ2-1,NA,TRBV30,TGTGCCTGGTCCCGACTTGCCTATGAGCAGTTCTTC,CAWSRLAYEQFF